These T cell receptor beta chains were read from a single sample in a study of T cell responses to AZD1222 COVID-19 vaccine. Clones were sequenced by immunoSEQ multiplex PCR, and TCRdb holds only the in-frame ones, with some missing. The repertoire has under 90,000 clones, roughly 85% of them found once; the top ten carry about 10%. The source was peripheral blood, collected 28 days after the second AZD1222 dose. These receptors were collected from an adult who received the AZD1222 COVID-19 vaccine. The CDR3 runs from the conserved cysteine through the conserved F or W. Fields, in order: D gene, J gene, V gene, CDR3 protein, CDR3 DNA. D genes are given only for firm matches.

>TRBD1|TRBJ1-3|TRBV19
CASGDRRLAGNTIYF
TGTGCCAGTGGGGACAGGCGGCTGGCTGGAAACACCATATATTTT
>.|TRBJ2-1|TRBV25-1
CASSSQGSLSNEQFF
TGTGCCAGCAGCAGTCAGGGGTCATTGTCCAATGAGCAGTTCTTC
>.|TRBJ2-6|TRBV4-2
CASSPGQGTSSGANVLTF
TGTGCCAGCAGCCCCGGACAGGGGACTAGCTCTGGGGCCAACGTCCTGACTTTC
>.|TRBJ1-2|TRBV5-4
CASSLDGRKGYTF
TGTGCCAGCAGCTTGGATGGCAGGAAGGGCTACACCTTC
>.|TRBJ2-2|TRBV3-1/TRBV3-2
CASSHAPATGELFF
TGTGCCAGCAGCCACGCACCCGCTACCGGGGAGCTGTTTTTT
>.|TRBJ2-2|TRBV9
CASSVSGGTNTGELFF
TGTGCCAGCAGCGTCTCCGGAGGGACGAACACCGGGGAGCTGTTTTTT
>.|TRBJ2-7|TRBV27
CASSSSRMGPHSYEQYF
TGTGCCAGCAGTTCCTCCAGGATGGGACCCCACTCCTACGAGCAGTACTTC
>.|TRBJ2-2|TRBV30
CAWTARDTGELFF
TGTGCCTGGACAGCCAGGGACACCGGGGAGCTGTTTTTT
>TRBD1|TRBJ2-1|TRBV11-2
CASSISGQRKQFF
TGTGCCAGCAGCATATCGGGACAGCGTAAGCAGTTCTTC
>.|TRBJ1-1|TRBV9
CASSARLGQYTEAFF
TGTGCCAGCAGCGCCCGCCTCGGGCAGTACACTGAAGCTTTCTTT
>TRBD1|TRBJ2-7|TRBV29-1
CSVSGGNPYEQYF
TGCAGCGTATCAGGGGGCAATCCCTACGAGCAGTACTTC
>TRBD1|TRBJ2-7|TRBV19
CASSQGQRSYEQYF
TGTGCCAGTAGTCAGGGACAGCGTTCCTACGAGCAGTACTTC
>.|TRBJ2-4|TRBV9
CASSVAGGSNIQYF
TGTGCCAGCAGCGTAGCTGGAGGTTCGAACATTCAGTACTTC
>.|TRBJ2-2|TRBV25-1
CASSGWSGDRELFF
TGTGCCAGCAGTGGCTGGTCAGGGGATCGGGAGCTGTTTTTT
>.|TRBJ1-4|TRBV6-5
CASSSRVGEKLFF
TGTGCCAGCAGTTCTAGGGTGGGTGAAAAACTGTTTTTT
>TRBD1|TRBJ2-2|TRBV3-1/TRBV3-2
CASSQGTRGSGELFF
TGTGCCAGCAGCCAAGGGACCAGGGGGAGCGGGGAGCTGTTTTTT
>TRBD1|TRBJ1-1|TRBV6-5
CASSSRQGRTEAFF
TGTGCCAGCAGTTCCCGACAGGGACGGACTGAAGCTTTCTTT
>TRBD2|TRBJ2-7|TRBV4-1
CASSFTRDYFYEQYF
TGCGCCAGCAGCTTTACCCGGGACTACTTCTACGAGCAGTACTTC
>.|TRBJ1-2|TRBV4-2
CASSQVDRSYGYTF
TGTGCCAGCAGCCAAGTCGACAGATCCTATGGCTACACCTTC